What follows are 3 T cell receptor beta chains derived from one specimen sequenced in a study of blood T cells in healthy people across ages. Sample-barcoded 5' priming and a J-beta primer mix drove a second PCR of 7 to 11 cycles. Each CDR3 protein is one row after TCRdb ran MiXCR on the 5' RACE reads. The sample lists some 880,000 distinct CDR3 sequences, 35% to 40% occurring once. Input material: blood. These receptors originate from a young man in good health.

This clonotype was found a few times. This rearrangement joins TRBV6-2 or TRBV6-3 to TRBJ1-1; no clear D gene. Trimming pared 7 bases from V and 1 base from J, leaving 10 bases between. The CDR3 totals 13 residues. Per germline, CDR1 MNHEY and CDR2 SVGEGT. Here the CDR3 reads CASTRPPNTEAFF. CDR3 in DNA: TGTGCCAGCACCCGACCCCCGAACACTGAAGCTTTCTTT.

The table lists this clonotype with a few counts. The gene calls are TRBV3-1 and TRBJ2-1; D may be TRBD2 (5 bases). The CDR3 runs 15 residues. Germline CDR1 and CDR2: LGHDT and YNNKEL (reference sequence). V lost 4 bases to trimming and J lost 4 bases, with 14 bases between them. CDR3 coding DNA: TGTGCCAGCAGCCTCACATGGACTCAATACAATGAGCAGTTCTTC. The encoded protein is CASSLTWTQYNEQFF.

The chain combines TRBV6-1 with TRBJ2-2, with 11 bases matching TRBD1. The CDR3 has 18 amino acids. Germline-derived CDR1 and CDR2 are MNHNS and SASEGT. Unmatched junction bases numbered 15, after V lost 11 bases and J lost 1 base. The CDR3 coding sequence is TGTGCCTCCAAGATTGGACAGGGGGCATCCCTGAACACCGGGGAGCTGTTTTTT. It is translated as CASKIGQGASLNTGELFF.